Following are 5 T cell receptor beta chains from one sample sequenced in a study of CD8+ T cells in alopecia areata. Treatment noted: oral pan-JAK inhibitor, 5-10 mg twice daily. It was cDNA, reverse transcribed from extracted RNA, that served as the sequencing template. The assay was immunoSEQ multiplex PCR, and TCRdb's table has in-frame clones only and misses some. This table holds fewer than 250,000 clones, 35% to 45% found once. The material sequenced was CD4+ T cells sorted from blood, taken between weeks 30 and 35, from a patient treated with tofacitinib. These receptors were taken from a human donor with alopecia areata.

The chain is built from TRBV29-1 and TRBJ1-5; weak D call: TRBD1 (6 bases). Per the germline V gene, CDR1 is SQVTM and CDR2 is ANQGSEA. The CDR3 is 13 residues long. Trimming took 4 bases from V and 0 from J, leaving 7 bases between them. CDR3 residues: CSVVQGSNQPQHF. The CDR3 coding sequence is TGCAGCGTTGTACAGGGTAGCAATCAGCCCCAGCATTTT.

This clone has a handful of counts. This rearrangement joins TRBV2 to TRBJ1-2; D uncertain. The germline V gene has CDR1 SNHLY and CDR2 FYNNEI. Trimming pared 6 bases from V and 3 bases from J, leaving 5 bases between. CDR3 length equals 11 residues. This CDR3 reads CASRPDYGYTF. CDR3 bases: TGTGCCAGCAGGCCAGACTATGGCTACACCTTC.

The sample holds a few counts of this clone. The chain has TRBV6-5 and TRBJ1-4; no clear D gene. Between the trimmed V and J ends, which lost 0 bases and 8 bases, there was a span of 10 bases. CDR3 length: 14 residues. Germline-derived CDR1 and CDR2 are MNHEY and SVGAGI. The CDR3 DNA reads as TGTGCCAGCAGTTACTCGTGGAATGGGGAAAAACTGTTTTTT. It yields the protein CASSYSWNGEKLFF.

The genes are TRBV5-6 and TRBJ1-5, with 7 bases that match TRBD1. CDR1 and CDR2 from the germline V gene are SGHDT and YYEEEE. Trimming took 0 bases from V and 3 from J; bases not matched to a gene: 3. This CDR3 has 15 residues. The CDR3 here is CASSLGGQHNQPQHF. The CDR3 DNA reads TGTGCCAGCAGCTTGGGGGGACAGCACAATCAGCCCCAGCATTTT. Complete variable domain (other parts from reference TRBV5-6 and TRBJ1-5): DAGVTQSPTHLIKTRGQQVTLRCSPKSGHDTVSWYQQALGQGPQFIFQYYEEEERQRGNFPDRFSGHQFPNYSSELNVNALLLGDSALYLCASSLGGQHNQPQHFGDGTRLSIL.

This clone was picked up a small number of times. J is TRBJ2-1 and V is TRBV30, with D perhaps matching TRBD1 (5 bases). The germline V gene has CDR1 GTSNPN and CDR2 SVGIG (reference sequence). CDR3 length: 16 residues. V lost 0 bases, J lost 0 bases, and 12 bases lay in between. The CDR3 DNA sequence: TGTGCCTGGAGTGTATCCGACAGTAGCTCCTACAATGAGCAGTTCTTC. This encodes CAWSVSDSSSYNEQFF. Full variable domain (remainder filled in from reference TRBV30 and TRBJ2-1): SQTIHQWPATLVQPVGSPLSLECTVEGTSNPNLYWYRQAAGRGLQLLFYSVGIGQISSEVPQNLSASRPQDRQFILSSKKLLLSDSGFYLCAWSVSDSSSYNEQFFGPGTRLTVL.